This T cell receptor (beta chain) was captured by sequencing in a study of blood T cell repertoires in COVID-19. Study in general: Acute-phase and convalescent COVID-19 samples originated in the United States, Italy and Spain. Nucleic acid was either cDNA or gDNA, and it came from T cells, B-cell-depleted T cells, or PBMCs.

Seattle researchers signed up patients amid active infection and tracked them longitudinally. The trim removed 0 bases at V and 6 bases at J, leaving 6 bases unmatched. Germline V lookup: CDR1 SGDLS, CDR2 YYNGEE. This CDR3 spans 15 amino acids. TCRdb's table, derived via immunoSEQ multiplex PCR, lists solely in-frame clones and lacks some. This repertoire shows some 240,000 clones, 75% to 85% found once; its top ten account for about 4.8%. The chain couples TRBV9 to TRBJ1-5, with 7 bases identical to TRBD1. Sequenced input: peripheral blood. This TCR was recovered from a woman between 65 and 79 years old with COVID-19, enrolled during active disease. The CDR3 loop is CASSVGGGAGQPQHF. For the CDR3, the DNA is TGTGCCAGCAGCGTAGGAGGGGGCGCAGGTCAGCCCCAGCATTTT.